This is a list of T cell receptor beta chains from one sample in a study of cytomegalovirus exposure and HLA in healthy donors. Using immunoSEQ multiplex PCR, the repertoire was profiled, and TCRdb retains in-frame clones only, with some absent. The data contain some 90,000 clones, roughly 71% of them singletons. The specimen was PBMCs. Receptor source: a man between 50 and 59 years old in good health and CMV-seronegative. The CDR3 runs from the conserved cysteine through the conserved F or W. A D gene is named only where the DNA matches it firmly. Expanded clones are given a class, and other clones once, few, many or no size at all.

cdr3_aa: CASSLVLNNSPLHF
cdr3_nt: TGCGCCAGCAGCTTGGTATTAAATAATTCACCCCTCCACTTT
d_call: NA
clone_size: NA
j_call: TRBJ1-6
v_call: TRBV5-1

cdr3_aa: CASSQTEAGRSETQYF
cdr3_nt: TGTGCCAGCAGCCAGACCGAAGCGGGAAGGTCAGAGACCCAGTACTTC
d_call: TRBD2
clone_size: NA
j_call: TRBJ2-5
v_call: TRBV4-2

cdr3_aa: CASSLQGSTEAFF
cdr3_nt: TGCGCCAGCAGCCTACAGGGATCCACTGAAGCTTTCTTT
d_call: NA
clone_size: NA
j_call: TRBJ1-1
v_call: TRBV5-1

cdr3_aa: CASRGRGDEKLFF
cdr3_nt: TGTGCCAGCAGGGGACGGGGGGATGAAAAACTGTTTTTT
d_call: NA
clone_size: NA
j_call: TRBJ1-4
v_call: TRBV6-1

cdr3_aa: CASSPGQGINSPLHF
cdr3_nt: TGTGCCAGCTCCCCGGGACAGGGGATTAATTCACCCCTCCACTTT
d_call: TRBD1
clone_size: NA
j_call: TRBJ1-6
v_call: TRBV18

cdr3_aa: CASSARGQKRGYIQYF
cdr3_nt: TGTGCCAGCAGTGCCCGGGGACAGAAAAGAGGGTACATTCAGTACTTC
d_call: TRBD1
clone_size: NA
j_call: TRBJ2-4
v_call: TRBV6-1

cdr3_aa: CASIRDRAYEQFF
cdr3_nt: TGTGCCAGCATTCGGGACAGGGCGTATGAGCAGTTCTTC
d_call: TRBD1
clone_size: once
j_call: TRBJ2-1
v_call: TRBV2

cdr3_aa: CAWSAPQLLPKNIQYF
cdr3_nt: TGTGCCTGGAGTGCTCCCCAACTGCTCCCCAAAAACATTCAGTACTTC
d_call: NA
clone_size: NA
j_call: TRBJ2-4
v_call: TRBV30

cdr3_aa: CASSSQPISGSGGNEQFF
cdr3_nt: TGTGCCAGCAGCTCACAACCTATTAGCGGGAGCGGGGGCAATGAGCAGTTCTTC
d_call: TRBD2
clone_size: once
j_call: TRBJ2-1
v_call: TRBV7-3

cdr3_aa: CASSLDTSGTVHEQYF
cdr3_nt: TGCGCCAGCAGCTTGGACACATCAGGCACCGTCCACGAGCAGTACTTC
d_call: NA
clone_size: NA
j_call: TRBJ2-7
v_call: TRBV5-1

cdr3_aa: CASSLGPTRNTGELFF
cdr3_nt: TGTGCCAGCAGCTTAGGCCCAACTAGGAACACCGGGGAGCTGTTTTTT
d_call: NA
clone_size: NA
j_call: TRBJ2-2
v_call: TRBV7-9

cdr3_aa: CASSSGLAEETQYF
cdr3_nt: TGCGCCAGCTCTTCGGGACTAGCCGAAGAGACCCAGTACTTC
d_call: TRBD2
clone_size: NA
j_call: TRBJ2-5
v_call: TRBV4-1

cdr3_aa: CASSQDRGRYEQYF
cdr3_nt: TGTGCCAGCAGCCAAGACAGGGGGCGTTACGAGCAGTACTTC
d_call: TRBD1
clone_size: NA
j_call: TRBJ2-7
v_call: TRBV4-2

cdr3_aa: CASSLEGTGWVNTEAFF
cdr3_nt: TGCGCCAGCAGCTTGGAAGGGACAGGGTGGGTGAACACTGAAGCTTTCTTT
d_call: TRBD1
clone_size: NA
j_call: TRBJ1-1
v_call: TRBV5-1

cdr3_aa: CASSLGDQPQHF
cdr3_nt: TGTGCCAGCAGCTTGGGAGATCAGCCCCAGCATTTT
d_call: NA
clone_size: once
j_call: TRBJ1-5
v_call: TRBV7-8

cdr3_aa: CASSLVRTEFNEQFF
cdr3_nt: TGTGCCAGCAGCTTGGTCAGGACAGAATTCAATGAGCAGTTCTTC
d_call: NA
clone_size: once
j_call: TRBJ2-1
v_call: TRBV5-6

cdr3_aa: CASIPDRMSYEQYF
cdr3_nt: TGTGCCAGCATCCCGGACAGAATGTCCTACGAGCAGTACTTC
d_call: NA
clone_size: once
j_call: TRBJ2-7
v_call: TRBV2

cdr3_aa: CASSVVATNTEAFF
cdr3_nt: TGTGCCAGCAGCGTCGTGGCCACGAACACTGAAGCTTTCTTT
d_call: NA
clone_size: NA
j_call: TRBJ1-1
v_call: TRBV2

cdr3_aa: CASSLALAGEETQYF
cdr3_nt: TGTGCCAGCAGCTTAGCTCTAGCGGGGGAAGAGACCCAGTACTTC
d_call: TRBD2
clone_size: NA
j_call: TRBJ2-5
v_call: TRBV7-9

cdr3_aa: CAWTGGSGYNEQFF
cdr3_nt: TGTGCCTGGACAGGTGGTTCCGGATACAATGAGCAGTTCTTC
d_call: NA
clone_size: NA
j_call: TRBJ2-1
v_call: TRBV30

cdr3_aa: CASKPTGDLGAFF
cdr3_nt: TGTGCCAGCAAACCTACAGGGGATTTGGGAGCTTTCTTT
d_call: TRBD1
clone_size: NA
j_call: TRBJ1-1
v_call: TRBV19

cdr3_aa: CAWRIVRVSGTQYF
cdr3_nt: TGTGCCTGGAGAATTGTACGGGTTTCTGGTACGCAGTATTTT
d_call: NA
clone_size: NA
j_call: TRBJ2-3
v_call: TRBV30

cdr3_aa: CASSFRGARETQYF
cdr3_nt: TGTGCCAGCAGTTTCCGCGGGGCTCGAGAGACCCAGTACTTC
d_call: NA
clone_size: few
j_call: TRBJ2-5
v_call: TRBV28

cdr3_aa: CASSSTGKEEKLFF
cdr3_nt: TGTGCCAGCAGCTCGACAGGGAAGGAGGAAAAACTGTTTTTT
d_call: TRBD1
clone_size: NA
j_call: TRBJ1-4
v_call: TRBV5-4

cdr3_aa: CASSSGANQPQHF
cdr3_nt: TGTGCCAGCAGTTCAGGGGCAAATCAGCCCCAGCATTTT
d_call: NA
clone_size: NA
j_call: TRBJ1-5
v_call: TRBV28

cdr3_aa: CASSPWDRANQPQHF
cdr3_nt: TGCGCCAGCAGCCCCTGGGACAGGGCAAATCAGCCCCAGCATTTT
d_call: TRBD1
clone_size: NA
j_call: TRBJ1-5
v_call: TRBV4-1

cdr3_aa: CATTDSASYNEQFF
cdr3_nt: TGTGCCACCACAGACAGTGCCTCCTACAATGAGCAGTTCTTC
d_call: NA
clone_size: NA
j_call: TRBJ2-1
v_call: TRBV19

cdr3_aa: CASSLTGHSTIYF
cdr3_nt: TGTGCCAGCAGCTTGACAGGGCATAGTACCATATATTTT
d_call: TRBD1
clone_size: NA
j_call: TRBJ1-3
v_call: TRBV7-8

cdr3_aa: CATSRGRGGSGETQYF
cdr3_nt: TGTGCCACCAGCAGAGGCCGCGGGGGGTCGGGAGAGACCCAGTACTTC
d_call: TRBD2
clone_size: few
j_call: TRBJ2-5
v_call: TRBV15

cdr3_aa: CASRAHVQENTEAFF
cdr3_nt: TGTGCCAGTAGGGCCCATGTCCAGGAGAACACTGAAGCTTTCTTT
d_call: NA
clone_size: NA
j_call: TRBJ1-1
v_call: TRBV19

cdr3_aa: CASSDRVADTQYF
cdr3_nt: TGTGCCAGCAGCGACAGGGTTGCAGATACGCAGTATTTT
d_call: TRBD1
clone_size: NA
j_call: TRBJ2-3
v_call: TRBV7-8

cdr3_aa: CASSLNRGGNSPLHF
cdr3_nt: TGTGCCAGCAGCTTGAACAGGGGCGGTAATTCACCCCTCCACTTT
d_call: TRBD1
clone_size: NA
j_call: TRBJ1-6
v_call: TRBV7-2

cdr3_aa: CASSLGTGTGYTF
cdr3_nt: TGCGCCAGCAGCTTGGGGACAGGGACTGGCTACACCTTC
d_call: TRBD1
clone_size: NA
j_call: TRBJ1-2
v_call: TRBV5-1

cdr3_aa: CASSARQGGGANVLTF
cdr3_nt: TGTGCCAGCAGCGCCCGACAGGGAGGTGGGGCCAACGTCCTGACTTTC
d_call: NA
clone_size: NA
j_call: TRBJ2-6
v_call: TRBV7-9

cdr3_aa: CASSVGSGLTDTQYF
cdr3_nt: TGTGCCAGCAGCGTAGGTTCAGGGTTAACAGATACGCAGTATTTT
d_call: NA
clone_size: once
j_call: TRBJ2-3
v_call: TRBV9

cdr3_aa: CASSLDRSYEQYF
cdr3_nt: TGTGCCAGCAGCTTGGACAGAAGCTACGAGCAGTACTTC
d_call: NA
clone_size: NA
j_call: TRBJ2-7
v_call: TRBV5-6

cdr3_aa: CASSLDGAEDTQYF
cdr3_nt: TGCGCCAGCAGCTTGGACGGAGCTGAGGATACGCAGTATTTT
d_call: NA
clone_size: NA
j_call: TRBJ2-3
v_call: TRBV5-1

cdr3_aa: CASSKGDLGYTF
cdr3_nt: TGTGCCAGCAGTAAGGGGGATCTTGGCTACACCTTC
d_call: NA
clone_size: NA
j_call: TRBJ1-2
v_call: TRBV2

cdr3_aa: CASSLAYSGQGEGYTF
cdr3_nt: TGCGCCAGCAGCTTGGCATATTCGGGACAGGGGGAAGGCTACACCTTC
d_call: TRBD1
clone_size: few
j_call: TRBJ1-2
v_call: TRBV5-1

cdr3_aa: CASNSGAGTDTQYF
cdr3_nt: TGTGCCAGCAACAGCGGGGCCGGCACAGATACGCAGTATTTT
d_call: TRBD2
clone_size: NA
j_call: TRBJ2-3
v_call: TRBV28

cdr3_aa: CASSSLPGAEETQYF
cdr3_nt: TGTGCCAGCAGTTCCCTTCCGGGAGCGGAAGAGACCCAGTACTTC
d_call: NA
clone_size: NA
j_call: TRBJ2-5
v_call: TRBV5-4

cdr3_aa: CSVEGNTEAFF
cdr3_nt: TGCAGTGTTGAGGGCAACACTGAAGCTTTCTTT
d_call: NA
clone_size: NA
j_call: TRBJ1-1
v_call: TRBV20-1

cdr3_aa: CASSLVGGRLDTEAFF
cdr3_nt: TGTGCCAGCAGCTTAGTCGGGGGGCGGTTGGACACTGAAGCTTTCTTT
d_call: NA
clone_size: NA
j_call: TRBJ1-1
v_call: TRBV7-8

cdr3_aa: CASSKTDRPNQPQHF
cdr3_nt: TGTGCCAGCAGCAAAACGGACAGACCTAATCAGCCCCAGCATTTT
d_call: NA
clone_size: NA
j_call: TRBJ1-5
v_call: TRBV21-1

cdr3_aa: CASSFGTPLNEQFF
cdr3_nt: TGTGCCAGCAGTTTCGGGACACCGTTGAATGAGCAGTTCTTC
d_call: NA
clone_size: many
j_call: TRBJ2-1
v_call: TRBV2